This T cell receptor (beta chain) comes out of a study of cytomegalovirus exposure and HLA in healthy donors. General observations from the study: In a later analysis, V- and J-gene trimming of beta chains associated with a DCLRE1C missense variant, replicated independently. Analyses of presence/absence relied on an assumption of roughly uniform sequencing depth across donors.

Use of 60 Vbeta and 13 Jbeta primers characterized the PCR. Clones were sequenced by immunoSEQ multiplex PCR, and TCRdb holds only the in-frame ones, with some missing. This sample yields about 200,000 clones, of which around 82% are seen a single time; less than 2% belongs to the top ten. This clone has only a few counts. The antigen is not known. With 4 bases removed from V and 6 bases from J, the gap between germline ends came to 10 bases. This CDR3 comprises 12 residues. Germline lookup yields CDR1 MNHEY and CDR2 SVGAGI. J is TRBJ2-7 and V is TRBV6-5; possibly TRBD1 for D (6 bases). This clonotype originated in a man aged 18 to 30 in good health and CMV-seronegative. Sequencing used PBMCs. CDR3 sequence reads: CASSFEGGEQYF. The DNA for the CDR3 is TGTGCCAGCAGTTTCGAAGGGGGCGAGCAGTACTTC.